The 21 T cell receptor beta chains listed next were all sequenced from one sample in a study of blood T cell repertoires in COVID-19. This table comes from immunoSEQ multiplex PCR, and its TCRdb copy is limited to in-frame clones, with some not included. The table lists around 74,000 clones, about 92% of them singletons, with 16% in the top ten. The source material was peripheral blood. These receptors were collected from a woman over 75 with active or convalescent COVID-19.

The rearrangement uses TRBV6-2 or TRBV6-3 and TRBJ1-5, with D hard to call. The CDR3 runs 14 residues. The V and J ends lost 2 bases and 4 bases respectively, with 9 bases between them. In germline, CDR1 is MNHEY, CDR2 SVGEGT. Here the CDR3 DNA reads TGTGCCAGCAGTTACATTCAAATTAATCAGCCCCAGCATTTT. Protein product: CASSYIQINQPQHF.

The chain carries TRBV7-2 and TRBJ2-7; 9 bases fit TRBD2. Losses at the gene ends were 3 bases for V and 5 bases for J; bases not matched to a gene: 11. Germline V gene lookup returns CDR1 SGHTA and CDR2 FQGNSA. The CDR3 length is 16 residues. CDR3 bases: TGTGCCAGCAGCTTCATAGCGGGGGTAGGTGAGGACGAGCAGTACTTC. It yields the protein CASSFIAGVGEDEQYF. The full variable domain, completed using reference TRBV7-2 and TRBJ2-7, is GAGVSQSPSNKVTEKGKDVELRCDPISGHTALYWYRQSLGQGLEFLIYFQGNSAPDKSGLPSDRFSAERTGGSVSTLTIQRTQQEDSAVYLCASSFIAGVGEDEQYFGPGTRLTVT.

The chain recombines TRBV19 with TRBJ1-2, with 9 bases matching TRBD1. Germline CDR1 reads LNHDA; CDR2 reads SQIVND (reference sequence). The V gene end was trimmed by 6 bases and the J gene end by 2 bases; junction bases not matched to a gene: 4. CDR3 length: 14 amino acids. The CDR3 nucleotides are TGTGCCAGTAGCCCGGGACAGGGCAACTATGGCTACACCTTC. Protein: CASSPGQGNYGYTF.

The chain has TRBV4-1 and TRBJ2-5; D might be TRBD2 (5 bases). Germline CDR1 MGHRA, CDR2 YSYEKL. V dropped 3 bases and J dropped 3 bases, with 14 bases sitting between them. The length of the CDR3 is 15 residues. The CDR3 sequence is CASSHSWTPEETQYF. CDR3 nucleotides: TGCGCCAGCAGCCACTCCTGGACTCCCGAAGAGACCCAGTACTTC.

The V gene is TRBV19, the J gene TRBJ1-1; no firm D call. The CDR3 has 8 residues. Between the trimmed V and J ends, which lost 8 bases and 10 bases, there was a span of 5 bases. CDR1 and CDR2 from the germline V gene are LNHDA and SQIVND (reference sequence). The CDR3 spells CASGGAFF. DNA for the CDR3: TGTGCCAGTGGAGGAGCTTTCTTT.

The chain is built from TRBV6-5 and TRBJ1-2; D remains ambiguous. Trimming removed 2 bases from V and 2 bases from J, with 9 bases in between. Per germline, CDR1 MNHEY and CDR2 SVGAGI. There are 14 residues in the CDR3. For the CDR3, the DNA is TGTGCCAGCAGTTACCGGGAGCGAAACTATGGCTACACCTTC. It is translated as CASSYRERNYGYTF.

The V and J genes are TRBV11-2 and TRBJ2-1, with D perhaps matching TRBD2 (7 bases). Germline-derived CDR1 and CDR2 are SGHAT and FQNNGV. Trimming stripped 1 base from V and 6 bases from J, with 13 bases between. The CDR3 length is 15 residues. The CDR3 reads CASSLVGGPTNEQFF. CDR3 nucleotide sequence: TGTGCCAGCAGCTTAGTGGGGGGGCCGACCAATGAGCAGTTCTTC.

The gene calls are TRBV7-9 and TRBJ2-7, with D perhaps TRBD2 (5 bases). The germline V gene has CDR1 SEHNR and CDR2 FQNEAQ (reference sequence). The CDR3 spans 12 residues. Trimming removed 6 bases from V and 6 bases from J, with 12 bases in between. This CDR3 is CASSPPTTEQYF. The DNA for the CDR3 is TGTGCCAGCAGTCCCCCGACTACCGAGCAGTACTTC.

The chain carries TRBV12-3 or TRBV12-4 and TRBJ2-2; D might be TRBD1 (6 bases). CDR3 length: 13 amino acids. Between the trimmed V and J ends, which lost 4 bases and 4 bases, there was a span of 7 bases. The CDR3 region is CASSWTVTGELFF. CDR3 sequence (DNA): TGTGCCAGCAGTTGGACAGTCACCGGGGAGCTGTTTTTT.

The chain employs TRBV6-2 or TRBV6-3 and TRBJ2-2; 11 nucleotides match TRBD2. From germline, CDR1 is MNHEY and CDR2 SVGEGT. The CDR3 is 17 residues long. The J segment lost 4 bases and the V segment lost 0 bases, leaving 4 bases of the junction unmatched. This chain's CDR3 is CASSYSLLAGATGELFF. The CDR3 DNA follows: TGTGCCAGCAGTTACTCCCTACTAGCGGGGGCCACCGGGGAGCTGTTTTTT.

CDR3 DNA sequence: TGTGCCAGCAGTTTCGGGGACAGGTATGGCTACACCTTC. It encodes CASSFGDRYGYTF. The chain employs TRBV28 and TRBJ1-2; 8 bases agree with TRBD1. V trimming: 3 bases; J trimming: 5 bases; junction bases outside the gene matches: 2. CDR3 length: 13 residues. Germline V CDR1 and CDR2: MDHEN, SYDVKM.

V usage is TRBV30 and J usage is TRBJ1-3, with 8 bases lining up with TRBD1. CDR3 size: 13 residues. J was trimmed by 2 bases and V by 8 bases; bases with no gene match: 5. Germline V gene data show CDR1 as GTSNPN and CDR2 as SVGIG (reference sequence). CDR3: CAGTGGAGNTIYF. DNA for the CDR3: TGTGCCGGAACAGGGGGTGCTGGAAACACCATATATTTT.

This chain uses TRBV30 with TRBJ1-5, with 7 bases that match TRBD1. V was pared by 0 bases and J by 6 bases, with 5 bases of the junction left unmatched. This CDR3 has 14 residues. Germline V gives CDR1 GTSNPN, CDR2 SVGIG (reference sequence). CDR3 in DNA: TGTGCCTGGAGTGTAGAAGGGGGCGGTCAGCCCCAGCATTTT. Translation: CAWSVEGGGQPQHF.

The chain uses TRBV7-3 and TRBJ2-3, with a possible D match to TRBD2 (7 bases). Trimming left V 5 bases short and J 0 bases short, with 15 bases between. CDR3 length: 16 residues. Germline values: CDR1 SGHTA, CDR2 FQGTGA. CDR3 sequence: CASSPRGRTSTDTQYF. In DNA form, the CDR3 reads TGTGCCAGCAGCCCGCGGGGGCGGACAAGCACAGATACGCAGTATTTT. The entire variable domain, with the rest obtained from reference TRBV7-3 and TRBJ2-3, is as follows: GAGVSQTPSNKVTEKGKYVELRCDPISGHTALYWYRQSLGQGPEFLIYFQGTGAADDSGLPNDRFFAVRPEGSVSTLKIQRTERGDSAVYLCASSPRGRTSTDTQYFGPGTRLTVL.

The chain recombines TRBV7-2 with TRBJ1-6, with a tentative D call TRBD1 (5 bases). Germline CDR1 is SGHTA and CDR2 is FQGNSA. This CDR3 spans 15 amino acids. V dropped 3 bases and J dropped 6 bases, with 12 bases sitting between them. The chain's CDR3 is CASSFGVTVNSPLHF. CDR3 DNA: TGTGCCAGCAGCTTTGGTGTGACAGTTAATTCACCCCTCCACTTT. Supplemented by reference TRBV7-2 and TRBJ1-6, the full variable domain reads GAGVSQSPSNKVTEKGKDVELRCDPISGHTALYWYRQSLGQGLEFLIYFQGNSAPDKSGLPSDRFSAERTGGSVSTLTIQRTQQEDSAVYLCASSFGVTVNSPLHFGNGTRLTVT.

The rearrangement uses TRBV7-9 and TRBJ1-2; D gene ambiguous. The V end lost 1 base, the J end lost 3 bases, and 15 bases lay between the germline ends. The CDR3 has 16 amino acids. Germline CDR1 is SEHNR and CDR2 is FQNEAQ (reference sequence). The CDR3 spells CASSLESPIGYYGYTF. The CDR3 DNA reads TGTGCCAGCAGCTTAGAATCCCCTATTGGTTACTATGGCTACACCTTC.

This chain joins TRBV2 and TRBJ1-2; D ambiguous. Trimming left V 3 bases short and J 8 bases short, with 16 bases between. This CDR3 region has 14 residues. Germline CDR1 and CDR2: SNHLY and FYNNEI. The DNA of the CDR3 is TGTGCCAGCAGTGAGGAGGGTCGCCTGAAAGGCTACACCTTC. This encodes CASSEEGRLKGYTF.

The gene calls are TRBV15 and TRBJ1-2; TRBD1 aligns across 12 bases. Germline trimming cut 0 bases from V and 7 bases from J; bases unmatched to any gene: 9. CDR1 and CDR2 (germline): LNHNV, YYDKDF (reference sequence). This CDR3 comprises 17 residues. The CDR3 nucleotides read TGTGCCACCAGCAGAGAAGGAGGGGACAGGGGGCGAGCTGGCTACACCTTC. It encodes CATSREGGDRGRAGYTF. Supplemented by reference TRBV15 and TRBJ1-2, the full variable domain reads DAMVIQNPRYQVTQFGKPVTLSCSQTLNHNVMYWYQQKSSQAPKLLFHYYDKDFNNEADTPDNFQSRRPNTSFCFLDIRSPGLGDTAMYLCATSREGGDRGRAGYTFGSGTRLTVV.

J is TRBJ2-7 and V is TRBV6-2 or TRBV6-3; D may be TRBD1 (6 bases). This CDR3 region has 14 residues. The V end was cut by 2 bases, the J end by 4 bases, with 12 bases between. Germline assignment: CDR1 MNHEY and CDR2 SVGEGT. Here the CDR3 reads CASSYTGTFYEQYF. CDR3 DNA: TGTGCCAGCAGTTACACCGGGACATTTTACGAGCAGTACTTC.

V usage is TRBV6-2 or TRBV6-3 and J usage is TRBJ2-7; TRBD1 aligns across 7 bases. The V gene end was trimmed by 2 bases and the J gene end by 8 bases; junction bases not matched to a gene: 9. The V gene's germline CDR1 is MNHEY and CDR2 SVGEGT. The CDR3 contains 14 residues. Here the CDR3 reads CASSYQRQGRKQYF. The DNA of the CDR3 is TGTGCCAGCAGTTACCAGCGACAGGGAAGAAAGCAGTACTTC.

CDR3 DNA: TGTGCCATCAGGACAGGGAACACTGAAGCTTTCTTT. Translation: CAIRTGNTEAFF. The V and J genes are TRBV10-3 and TRBJ1-1; TRBD1 is a possible D gene (6 bases). The CDR3 has 12 amino acids. CDR1 ENHRY and CDR2 SYGVKD come from the germline V gene. The germline V and J ends were trimmed by 6 bases and 1 base, with 6 bases remaining between them.